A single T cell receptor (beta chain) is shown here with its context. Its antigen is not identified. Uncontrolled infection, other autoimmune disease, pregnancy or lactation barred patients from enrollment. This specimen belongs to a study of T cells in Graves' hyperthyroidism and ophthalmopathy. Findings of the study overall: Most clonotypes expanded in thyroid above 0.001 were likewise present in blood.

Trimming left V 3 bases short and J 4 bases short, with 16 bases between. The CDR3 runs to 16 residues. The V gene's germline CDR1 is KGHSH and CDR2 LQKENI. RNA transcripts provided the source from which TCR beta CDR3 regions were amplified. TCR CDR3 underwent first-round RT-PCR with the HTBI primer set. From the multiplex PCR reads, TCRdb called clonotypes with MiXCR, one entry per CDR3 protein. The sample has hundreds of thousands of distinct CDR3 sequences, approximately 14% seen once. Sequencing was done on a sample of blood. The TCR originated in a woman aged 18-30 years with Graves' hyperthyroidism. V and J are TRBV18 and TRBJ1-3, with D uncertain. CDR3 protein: CASSPGKELQGNTIYF. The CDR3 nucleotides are TGTGCCAGCTCACCGGGGAAGGAGCTTCAAGGAAACACCATATATTTT.